Below, 11 T cell receptor beta chains from the same sample are listed, as sequenced in a study of blood T cell repertoires in COVID-19. Using immunoSEQ multiplex PCR, the repertoire was profiled, and TCRdb retains in-frame clones only, with some absent. The data show tens of thousands of clones, less than 85% seen once. The sequencing input was peripheral blood. The source is a woman older than 75 with acute or convalescent COVID-19.

The chain employs TRBV24-1 and TRBJ2-3; 9 nucleotides line up with TRBD2. This CDR3 is built from 15 residues. Trimming cost V 4 bases and J 0 bases; bases outside gene matches: 1. CDR1 is KGHDR and CDR2 is SFDVKD in the germline V gene. The CDR3 loop reads CATSETSGSTDTQYF. The CDR3 DNA is TGTGCCACCAGTGAAACTAGCGGGAGCACAGATACGCAGTATTTT.

V and J are TRBV11-2 and TRBJ2-1, with TRBD2 matching 11 bases. The CDR3 spans 15 residues. V lost 4 bases to trimming and J lost 5 bases; unmatched junction nucleotides: 4. Germline CDR1 reads SGHAT; CDR2 reads FQNNGV. CDR3 sequence reads: CASSSTSGKDNEQFF. CDR3 nucleotide sequence: TGTGCCAGCAGCTCGACTAGCGGGAAGGACAATGAGCAGTTCTTC.

Remarks on this clone: Within the sample, other DNA sequences also encode this same CDR3. V gene TRBV5-1 combines with J gene TRBJ2-5; 7 positions match TRBD1. V gave up 4 bases and J gave up 1 base; unmatched junction bases: 4. The CDR3 runs to 14 residues. Per germline, CDR1 SGHRS and CDR2 YFSETQ. The CDR3 DNA is TGCGCCAGCAGCAGGACAGGACTCCAAGAGACCCAGTACTTC. Its protein product is CASSRTGLQETQYF.

The CDR3 is CSAGGGTSGATYEQYF. CDR3 in DNA: TGCAGCGCCGGGGGCGGGACTAGCGGGGCCACCTACGAGCAGTACTTC. The V gene is TRBV29-1, the J gene TRBJ2-7; 13 bases map to TRBD2. CDR3 length equals 16 residues. Germline V lookup: CDR1 SQVTM, CDR2 ANQGSEA. Losses at the gene ends were 7 bases for V and 2 bases for J; bases not matched to a gene: 11.

This clone was detected only a few times. This sequence joins TRBV6-6 and TRBJ1-1, with a possible D match to TRBD1 (5 bases). Germline CDR1 and CDR2: MNHNY and SVGAGI (reference sequence). The CDR3 is 16 amino acids. Between the trimmed V and J ends, which lost 2 bases and 1 base, there was a span of 14 bases. The CDR3 spells CASSYPLGAANTEAFF. CDR3 nucleotides: TGTGCCAGCAGTTACCCGCTTGGGGCAGCGAACACTGAAGCTTTCTTT.

The chain recombines TRBV5-4 with TRBJ2-7, with 7 bases identical to TRBD1. The germline gives CDR1 SGHNT, CDR2 YYREEE (reference sequence). V gave up 4 bases and J gave up 2 bases; unmatched junction bases: 6. CDR3 size: 14 residues. The CDR3 spells CASSPDRPPYEQYF. For the CDR3, the DNA is TGTGCCAGCAGCCCGGACAGGCCTCCCTACGAGCAGTACTTC.

This clone was observed a handful of times. The rearrangement links TRBV7-2 to TRBJ2-3; 9 nucleotides agree with TRBD1. Germline V gene data show CDR1 as SGHTA and CDR2 as FQGNSA. The CDR3 is 15 amino acids. The V gene end was trimmed by 5 bases and the J gene end by 3 bases; junction bases not matched to a gene: 6. CDR3 in DNA: TGTGCCAGCAGCCCACAGGGGGCAATGACAGATACGCAGTATTTT. The encoded protein is CASSPQGAMTDTQYF.

This rearrangement joins TRBV3-1 (or the pseudogene TRBV3-2) to TRBJ1-2; possible D gene TRBD1, 5 bases. The CDR3 extends over 12 amino acids. The germline gives CDR1 LGHDT, CDR2 YNNKEL (reference sequence). The V end was cut by 4 bases, the J end by 4 bases, with 7 bases between. CDR3 in DNA: TGTGCCAGCAGCCGCGGGACCTATGGCTACACCTTC. Translating gives CASSRGTYGYTF.

The chain's CDR3 is CAIAGLAGGTDTQYF. CDR3 sequence (DNA): TGTGCCATCGCCGGACTAGCGGGAGGCACAGATACGCAGTATTTT. This rearrangement joins TRBV10-3 to TRBJ2-3; 13 bases line up with TRBD2. CDR1 ENHRY and CDR2 SYGVKD come from the germline V gene. The CDR3 totals 15 residues. The V segment lost 8 bases and the J segment 1 base; nucleotides outside the gene matches: 3.

This rearrangement joins TRBV14 to TRBJ2-2; 8 positions agree with TRBD1. The CDR3 has 13 residues. CDR1 SGHDN and CDR2 FVKESK come from the germline V gene. The V gene end was trimmed by 4 bases and the J gene end by 9 bases; junction bases not matched to a gene: 4. In DNA form, the CDR3 reads TGTGCCAGCAGCCGGACAGGGCCCCGGGAGCTGTTTTTT. The encoded protein is CASSRTGPRELFF.

The chain uses TRBV4-1 and TRBJ1-1, with 9 bases identical to TRBD1. Germline trimming cut 0 bases from V and 7 bases from J; bases unmatched to any gene: 6. The CDR3 has 15 residues. Germline V gene lookup returns CDR1 MGHRA and CDR2 YSYEKL. The CDR3 DNA reads TGCGCCAGCAGCCAAGAAAACAGGGGGCTAATTGAAGCTTTCTTT. It translates to CASSQENRGLIEAFF.